The present T cell receptor beta chain was sequenced within a study of blood T cell repertoires in COVID-19. Study in general: Donors in the United States, Italy and Spain gave samples during acute or convalescent COVID-19. The analysed material was cDNA or gDNA that came from T cells, B-cell-depleted T cells, or PBMCs.

CDR1 is MNHEY and CDR2 is SVGAGI in the germline V gene. The ends lost 7 bases at V and 6 bases at J; junction bases unmatched: 7. This CDR3 comprises 15 residues. Per the authors' pipeline: Reference gene primer amplification gave nucleated cell count estimates. Using immunoSEQ multiplex PCR, the repertoire was profiled, and TCRdb retains in-frame clones only, with some absent. That table supplies the V and J calls and clone size; D and trimming were determined from the DNA. The sample lists about 120,000 clones; over 80% were seen once. This clonotype was sampled from a man aged 30 to 45 with acute or convalescent COVID-19. V usage is TRBV6-5 and J usage is TRBJ2-2; 11 bases fit TRBD2. Input material: peripheral blood. CDR3 coding DNA: TGTGCCAGCAAACTACTAGCGGGAGTTTCCGGGGAGCTGTTTTTT. Amino acids: CASKLLAGVSGELFF.